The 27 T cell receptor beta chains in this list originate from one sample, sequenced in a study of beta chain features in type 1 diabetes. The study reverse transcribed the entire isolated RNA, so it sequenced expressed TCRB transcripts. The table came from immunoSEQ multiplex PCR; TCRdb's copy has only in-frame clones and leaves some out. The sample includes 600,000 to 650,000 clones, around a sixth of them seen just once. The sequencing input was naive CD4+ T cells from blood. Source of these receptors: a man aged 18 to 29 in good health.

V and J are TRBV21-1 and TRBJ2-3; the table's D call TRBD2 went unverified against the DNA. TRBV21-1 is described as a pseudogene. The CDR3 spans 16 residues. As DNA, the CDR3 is TGTGCCAGCAGCAAAGAATATCGGCGGGAGAGCGATACGCAGTATTTT. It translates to CASSKEYRRESDTQYF.

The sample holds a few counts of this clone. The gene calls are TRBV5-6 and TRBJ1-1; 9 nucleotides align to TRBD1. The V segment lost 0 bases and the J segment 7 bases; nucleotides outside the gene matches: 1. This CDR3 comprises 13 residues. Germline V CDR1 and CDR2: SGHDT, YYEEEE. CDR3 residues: CASSLGDRVEAFF. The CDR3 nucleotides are TGTGCCAGCAGCTTGGGGGACAGGGTTGAAGCTTTCTTT.

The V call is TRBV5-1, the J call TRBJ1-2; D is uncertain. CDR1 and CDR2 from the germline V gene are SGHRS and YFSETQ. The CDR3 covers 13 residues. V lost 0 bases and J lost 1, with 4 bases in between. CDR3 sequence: CASSLDDNYGYTF. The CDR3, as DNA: TGCGCCAGCAGCTTGGACGATAACTATGGCTACACCTTC.

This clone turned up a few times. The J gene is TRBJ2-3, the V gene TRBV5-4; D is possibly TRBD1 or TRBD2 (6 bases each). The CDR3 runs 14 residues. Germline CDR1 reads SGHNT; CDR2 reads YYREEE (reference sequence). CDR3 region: CASEGGPGTDTQYF. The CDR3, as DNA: TGTGCGTCCGAGGGGGGCCCGGGTACAGATACGCAGTATTTT.

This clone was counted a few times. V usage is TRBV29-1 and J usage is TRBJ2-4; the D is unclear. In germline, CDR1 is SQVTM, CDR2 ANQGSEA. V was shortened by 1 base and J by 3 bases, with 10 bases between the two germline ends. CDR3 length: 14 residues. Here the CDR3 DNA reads TGCAGCGTTGAAGCTAGGTTGGACAAAAACATTCAGTACTTC. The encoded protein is CSVEARLDKNIQYF.

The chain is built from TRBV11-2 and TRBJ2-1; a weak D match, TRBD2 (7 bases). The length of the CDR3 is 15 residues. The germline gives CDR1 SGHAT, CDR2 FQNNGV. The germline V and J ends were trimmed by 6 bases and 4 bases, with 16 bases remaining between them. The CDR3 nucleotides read TGTGCCAGCAGTTCCTTGGCGGGGGCGTACAATGAGCAGTTCTTC. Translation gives CASSSLAGAYNEQFF.

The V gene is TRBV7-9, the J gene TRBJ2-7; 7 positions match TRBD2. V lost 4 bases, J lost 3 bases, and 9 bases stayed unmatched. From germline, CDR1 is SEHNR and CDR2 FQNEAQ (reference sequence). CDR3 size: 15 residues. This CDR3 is CASSSTRTSFYEQYF. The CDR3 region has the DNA TGTGCCAGCAGCTCCACTAGGACTAGTTTCTACGAGCAGTACTTC.

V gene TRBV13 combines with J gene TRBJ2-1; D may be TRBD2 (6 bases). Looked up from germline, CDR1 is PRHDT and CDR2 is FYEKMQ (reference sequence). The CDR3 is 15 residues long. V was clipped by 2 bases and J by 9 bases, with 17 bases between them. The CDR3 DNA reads TGTGCCAGCAGCTTACCGGGGGAACCTAGGGGTGAGCAGTTCTTC. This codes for CASSLPGEPRGEQFF.

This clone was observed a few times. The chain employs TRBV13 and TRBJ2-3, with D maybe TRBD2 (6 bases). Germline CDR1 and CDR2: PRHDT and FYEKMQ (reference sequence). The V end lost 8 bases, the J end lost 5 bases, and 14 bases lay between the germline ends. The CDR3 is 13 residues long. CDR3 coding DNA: TGTGCCAGCCGACTGATGGGAGGAGATACGCAGTATTTT. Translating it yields CASRLMGGDTQYF.

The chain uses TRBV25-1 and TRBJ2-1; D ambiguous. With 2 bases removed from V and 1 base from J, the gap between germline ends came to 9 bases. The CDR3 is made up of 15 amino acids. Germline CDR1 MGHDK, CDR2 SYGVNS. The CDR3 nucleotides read TGTGCCAGCAGTGAAGCAGGCCTTTCCTACAATGAGCAGTTCTTC. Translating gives CASSEAGLSYNEQFF.

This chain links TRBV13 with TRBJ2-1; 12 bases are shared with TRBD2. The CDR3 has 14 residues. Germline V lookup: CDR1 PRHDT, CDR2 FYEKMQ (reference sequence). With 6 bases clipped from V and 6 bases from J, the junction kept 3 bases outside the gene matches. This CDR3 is CASRRLAGVNEQFF. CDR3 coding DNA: TGTGCCAGCAGAAGACTAGCGGGGGTCAATGAGCAGTTCTTC.

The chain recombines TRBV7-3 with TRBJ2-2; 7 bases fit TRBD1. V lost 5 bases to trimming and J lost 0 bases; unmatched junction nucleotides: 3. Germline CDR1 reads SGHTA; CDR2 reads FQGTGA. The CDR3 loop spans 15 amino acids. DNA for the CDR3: TGTGCCAGCAGCCGAGGGGGCCCGAACACCGGGGAGCTGTTTTTT. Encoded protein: CASSRGGPNTGELFF.

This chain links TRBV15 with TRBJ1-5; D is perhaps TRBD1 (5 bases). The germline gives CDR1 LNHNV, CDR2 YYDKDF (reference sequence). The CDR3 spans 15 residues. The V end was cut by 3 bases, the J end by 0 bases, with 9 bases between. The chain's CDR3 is CATSRGGFSNQPQHF. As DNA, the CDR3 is TGTGCCACCAGCAGGGGGGGATTTAGCAATCAGCCCCAGCATTTT. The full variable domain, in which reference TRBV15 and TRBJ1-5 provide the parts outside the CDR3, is DAMVIQNPRYQVTQFGKPVTLSCSQTLNHNVMYWYQQKSSQAPKLLFHYYDKDFNNEADTPDNFQSRRPNTSFCFLDIRSPGLGDTAMYLCATSRGGFSNQPQHFGDGTRLSIL.

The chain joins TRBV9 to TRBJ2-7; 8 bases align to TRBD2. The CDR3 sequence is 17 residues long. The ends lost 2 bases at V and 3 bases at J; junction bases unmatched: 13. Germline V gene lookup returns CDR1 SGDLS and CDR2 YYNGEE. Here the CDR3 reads CASSVTSGTGLNYEQYF. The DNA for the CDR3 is TGTGCCAGCAGCGTTACTAGCGGTACGGGCCTAAACTACGAGCAGTACTTC.

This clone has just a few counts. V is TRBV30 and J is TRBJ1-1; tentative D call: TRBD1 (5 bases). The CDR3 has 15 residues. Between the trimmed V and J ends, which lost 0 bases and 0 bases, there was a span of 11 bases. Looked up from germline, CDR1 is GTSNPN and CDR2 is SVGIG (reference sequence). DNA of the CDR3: TGTGCCTGGAGTGTGGGGCTTGTTGTGAACACTGAAGCTTTCTTT. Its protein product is CAWSVGLVVNTEAFF.

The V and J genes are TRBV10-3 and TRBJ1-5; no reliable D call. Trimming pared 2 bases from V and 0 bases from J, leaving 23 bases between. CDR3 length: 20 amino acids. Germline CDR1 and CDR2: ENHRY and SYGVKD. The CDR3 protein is CAISEPASETDYYSNQPQHF. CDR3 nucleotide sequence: TGTGCCATCAGTGAGCCTGCGAGTGAGACGGATTATTATAGCAATCAGCCCCAGCATTTT.

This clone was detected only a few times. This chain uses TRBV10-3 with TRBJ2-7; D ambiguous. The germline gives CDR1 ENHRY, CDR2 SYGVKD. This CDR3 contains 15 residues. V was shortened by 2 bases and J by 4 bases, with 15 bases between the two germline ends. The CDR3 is CAISEETRLTYEQYF. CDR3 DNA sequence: TGTGCCATCAGTGAGGAGACTCGGCTGACTTACGAGCAGTACTTC.

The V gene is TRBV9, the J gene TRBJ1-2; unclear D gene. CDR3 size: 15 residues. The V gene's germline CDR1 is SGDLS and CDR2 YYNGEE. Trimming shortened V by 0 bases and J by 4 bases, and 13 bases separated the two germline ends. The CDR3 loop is CASSVAHSILYGYTF. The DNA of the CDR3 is TGTGCCAGCAGCGTAGCGCACAGTATTCTCTATGGCTACACCTTC.

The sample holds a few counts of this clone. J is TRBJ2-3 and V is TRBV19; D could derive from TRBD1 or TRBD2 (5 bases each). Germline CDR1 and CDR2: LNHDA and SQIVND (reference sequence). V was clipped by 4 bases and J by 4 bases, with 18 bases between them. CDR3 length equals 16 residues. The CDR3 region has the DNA TGTGCCAGTAGTAAAGGTGAGGGGAGACGACCAGATACGCAGTATTTT. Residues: CASSKGEGRRPDTQYF.

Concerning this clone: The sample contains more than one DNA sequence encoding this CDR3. The CDR3 protein is CASSFGGQYEQYF. The CDR3 DNA sequence: TGTGCCAGCAGCTTCGGGGGCCAATACGAGCAGTACTTC. The chain has TRBV5-4 and TRBJ2-7, with D possibly being TRBD1 or TRBD2 (6 bases each). The CDR3 consists of 13 residues. Trimming removed 2 bases at V and 4 bases at J, with 10 bases between. Germline V gene data show CDR1 as SGHNT and CDR2 as YYREEE (reference sequence).

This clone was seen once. The DNA for the CDR3 is TGTGCCAGCAGCGGGAGGGACAGCCACCTTGATGGCTACACCTTC. It encodes CASSGRDSHLDGYTF. V and J are TRBV9 and TRBJ1-2, with TRBD1 matching 7 bases. CDR3 length: 15 amino acids. Germline loops: CDR1 SGDLS, CDR2 YYNGEE. V lost 3 bases, J lost 6 bases, and 11 bases stayed unmatched.

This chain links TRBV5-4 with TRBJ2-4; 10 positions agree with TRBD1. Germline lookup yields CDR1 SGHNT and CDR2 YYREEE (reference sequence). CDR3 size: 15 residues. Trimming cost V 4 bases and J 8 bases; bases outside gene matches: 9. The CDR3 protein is CASSHWTGGVYIQYF. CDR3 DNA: TGTGCCAGCAGCCACTGGACAGGGGGAGTGTACATTCAGTACTTC.

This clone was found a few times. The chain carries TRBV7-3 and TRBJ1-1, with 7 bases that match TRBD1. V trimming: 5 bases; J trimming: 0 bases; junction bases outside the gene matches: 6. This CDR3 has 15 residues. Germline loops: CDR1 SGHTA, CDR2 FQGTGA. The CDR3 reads CASSMTGTVNTEAFF. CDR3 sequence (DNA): TGTGCCAGCAGCATGACCGGGACAGTGAACACTGAAGCTTTCTTT.

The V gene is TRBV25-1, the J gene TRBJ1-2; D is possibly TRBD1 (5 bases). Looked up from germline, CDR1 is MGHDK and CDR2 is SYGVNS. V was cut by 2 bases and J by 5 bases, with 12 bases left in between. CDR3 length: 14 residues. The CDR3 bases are TGTGCCAGCAGTGAACTCCACAGGAGGTATGGCTACACCTTC. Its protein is CASSELHRRYGYTF.

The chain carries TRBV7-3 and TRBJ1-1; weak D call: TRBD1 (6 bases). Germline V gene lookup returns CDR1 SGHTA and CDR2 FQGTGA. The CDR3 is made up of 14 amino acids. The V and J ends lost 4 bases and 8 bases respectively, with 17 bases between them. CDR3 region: CASSYHFNQGEAFF. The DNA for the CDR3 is TGTGCCAGCAGCTACCACTTCAACCAGGGGGAAGCTTTCTTT.

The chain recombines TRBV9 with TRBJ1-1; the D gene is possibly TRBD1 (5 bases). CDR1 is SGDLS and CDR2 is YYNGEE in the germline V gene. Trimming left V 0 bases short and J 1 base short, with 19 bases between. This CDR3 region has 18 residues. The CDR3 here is CASSVAGLREGKNTEAFF. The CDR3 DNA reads TGTGCCAGCAGCGTAGCCGGCCTGAGGGAGGGGAAGAACACTGAAGCTTTCTTT.

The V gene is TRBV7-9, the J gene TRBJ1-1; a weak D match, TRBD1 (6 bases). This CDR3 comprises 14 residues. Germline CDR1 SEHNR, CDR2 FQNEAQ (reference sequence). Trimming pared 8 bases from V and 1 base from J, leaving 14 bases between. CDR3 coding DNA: TGTGCCAGCTACCGGGGCAGGGGGAACACTGAAGCTTTCTTT. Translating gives CASYRGRGNTEAFF.